This TCR beta chain was retrieved from a study of cytomegalovirus exposure and HLA in healthy donors. On the study more broadly: The early release's HLA-typed donors yielded tens of millions of unique TCRs. Findings and caveats of the study: Later analysis revealed greater clonal expansion in HLA-associated TCR beta chains than in equally common others. Later analysis showed most CMV-associated TCR beta chains appearing HLA-restricted.

As concerns this clone: Its antigen is unknown.

Germline assignment: CDR1 SNHLY and CDR2 FYNNEI. CDR3 length: 13 amino acids. The V end was cut by 4 bases, the J end by 2 bases, with 9 bases between. With 60 Vbeta and 13 Jbeta primers, the PCR was carried out. Under the authors' procedure: Among the unique TCR beta chains that a later analysis counted, about 84 million in all, around 11 million were shared. The method was immunoSEQ multiplex PCR; TCRdb's version includes in-frame clones alone and lacks a portion of them. The V and J calls and the clone size are those of that table, but D and trimming were determined from the DNA. The sample carries some 110,000 clones, 65% to 80% recorded once.

The clonotype comes from a man aged 25 to 45 in good health and CMV-seropositive. The chain combines TRBV2 with TRBJ2-7; perhaps TRBD2 as D (5 bases). What was sequenced was PBMCs. The CDR3 DNA is TGTGCCAGCAGTGTTGTCGGGGCCTACGAGCAGTACTTC. Protein sequence: CASSVVGAYEQYF.